One and the same sample provided the 22 T cell receptor beta chains below, sequenced in a study of tissue T cells after allogeneic stem cell transplantation. Produced via immunoSEQ multiplex PCR; TCRdb's table is partial and in-frame only. Counted here are some 6,000 clones, 60% to 85% occurring once; the ten biggest clones make up about 5%. The source was blood, collected before transplantation. The source is a man aged 40 to 69 who later had graft-versus-host disease after an allogeneic stem cell transplant.

The chain employs TRBV3-1 (or the pseudogene TRBV3-2) and TRBJ1-1, with D uncertain. Germline loops: CDR1 LGHDT, CDR2 YNNKEL (reference sequence). This CDR3 region has 13 residues. The V gene lost 3 bases and the J gene lost 4 bases, with 9 bases spanning the gap. The CDR3 here is CASSHEGGTEAFF. DNA of the CDR3: TGTGCCAGCAGCCACGAGGGTGGCACTGAAGCTTTCTTT.

The gene calls are TRBV6-5 and TRBJ2-7; 11 bases align to TRBD2. There are 13 residues in the CDR3. V shed 6 bases, J shed 5 bases, and the junction held 3 bases outside the gene matches. Per germline, CDR1 MNHEY and CDR2 SVGAGI. The CDR3 nucleotides read TGTGCCAGCAGCACTAGCGGGGGAGACGAGCAGTACTTC. It specifies CASSTSGGDEQYF.

J is TRBJ1-2 and V is TRBV21-1; TRBD1 is taken as the D call from the table, unchecked against the DNA. TRBV21-1 is an annotated pseudogene. There are 13 residues in the CDR3. CDR3 nucleotide sequence: TGTGCCAGCAGCGGACAGGGGACCTATGGCTACACCTTC. Its protein is CASSGQGTYGYTF.

This chain connects TRBV5-6 to TRBJ2-2; D remains ambiguous. There are 14 residues in the CDR3. Trimming took 2 bases from V and 8 from J, leaving 13 bases between them. Per the germline V gene, CDR1 is SGHDT and CDR2 is YYEEEE. The CDR3 DNA sequence: TGTGCCAGCAGCTTCTTAGGCGGCTTTGGGGAGCTGTTTTTT. It codes for CASSFLGGFGELFF. Variable domain in full (rest from reference TRBV5-6 and TRBJ2-2): DAGVTQSPTHLIKTRGQQVTLRCSPKSGHDTVSWYQQALGQGPQFIFQYYEEEERQRGNFPDRFSGHQFPNYSSELNVNALLLGDSALYLCASSFLGGFGELFFGEGSRLTVL.

CDR3 nucleotide sequence: TGTGCCACCAGTGCTTGGGTAGGGTACAATGAGCAGTTCTTC. Translated: CATSAWVGYNEQFF. This chain connects TRBV24-1 to TRBJ2-1; D not certain. V lost 5 bases and J lost 4, with 11 bases in between. The CDR3 is 14 amino acids. From germline, CDR1 is KGHDR and CDR2 SFDVKD.

V gene TRBV6-5 combines with J gene TRBJ1-1; no firm D call. This CDR3 contains 13 residues. Germline loops: CDR1 MNHEY, CDR2 SVGAGI. Trimming removed 2 bases from V and 6 bases from J, with 10 bases in between. CDR3 DNA sequence: TGTGCCAGCAGTTACGGGCAGGTCGCTGAAGCTTTCTTT. This translates into CASSYGQVAEAFF.

This chain connects TRBV3-1 (or the pseudogene TRBV3-2) to TRBJ1-2; 7 bases line up with TRBD1. Looked up from germline, CDR1 is LGHDT and CDR2 is YNNKEL (reference sequence). The CDR3 loop spans 14 amino acids. Trimming removed 5 bases from V and 2 bases from J; junction bases left unmatched: 5. This CDR3 is CASSTRQGNYGYTF. CDR3 in DNA: TGTGCCAGCAGCACGCGACAGGGCAACTATGGCTACACCTTC.

J is TRBJ1-2 and V is TRBV28; D is possibly TRBD1 (5 bases). This CDR3 region has 14 residues. Germline V gives CDR1 MDHEN, CDR2 SYDVKM. Deletions cut 5 bases from V and 4 bases from J, with 14 bases between. Written as DNA, the CDR3 is TGTGCCAGCAGTCCCCCAACAGGTCCCTATGGCTACACCTTC. Its protein is CASSPPTGPYGYTF.

This clone was counted only a few times. V and J are TRBV11-3 and TRBJ2-2; D possibly corresponds to TRBD2 (5 bases). This CDR3 is built from 19 residues. V dropped 5 bases and J dropped 4 bases, with 26 bases sitting between them. Germline CDR1 reads SGHNT; CDR2 reads YENEEA. In DNA form, the CDR3 reads TGTGCCAGCAGCCCGAGAGGGTTGGGGTTTGACTCCTCCACCGGGGAGCTGTTTTTT. Protein product: CASSPRGLGFDSSTGELFF.

This chain links TRBV29-1 with TRBJ2-7; D may be TRBD1 (5 bases). V was clipped by 4 bases and J by 6 bases, with 16 bases between them. The CDR3 sequence is 13 residues long. CDR1 SQVTM and CDR2 ANQGSEA come from the germline V gene. The CDR3 is CSVAVRVEGEQYF. DNA for the CDR3: TGCAGCGTTGCTGTCAGGGTTGAAGGCGAGCAGTACTTC.

The J gene is TRBJ1-2, the V gene TRBV7-3, with D uncertain. The CDR3 extends over 14 amino acids. CDR1 is SGHTA, CDR2 FQGTGA, per germline. V lost 4 bases to trimming and J lost 4 bases, with 13 bases between them. The CDR3: CASSSSTSTYGYTF. The CDR3 region has the DNA TGTGCCAGCAGCTCTAGCACGTCAACCTATGGCTACACCTTC.

The rearrangement links TRBV27 to TRBJ2-4, with D perhaps given as TRBD1 or TRBD2 (6 bases each). The germline V gene encodes CDR1 MNHEY and CDR2 SMNVEV (reference sequence). The CDR3 runs 16 residues. Trimming pared 4 bases from V and 8 bases from J, leaving 21 bases between. CDR3 protein: CASSSYRARGIHIQYF. DNA for the CDR3: TGTGCCAGCAGTTCTTACAGGGCCCGGGGGATTCACATTCAGTACTTC.

In DNA form, the CDR3 reads TGTGCCAGCAGCTTGGAAACAGATACGCAGTATTTT. Translated, it gives CASSLETDTQYF. This chain connects TRBV5-4 to TRBJ2-3; D is uncertain. The CDR3 runs 12 residues. V was pared by 0 bases and J by 3 bases, with 2 bases between. CDR1 and CDR2 (germline): SGHNT, YYREEE (reference sequence).

The chain carries TRBV7-9 and TRBJ2-7; D assignment may be TRBD1 or TRBD2 (5 bases each). Per the germline V gene, CDR1 is SEHNR and CDR2 is FQNEAQ (reference sequence). The CDR3 loop spans 14 amino acids. The V end was cut by 5 bases, the J end by 3 bases, with 14 bases between. The CDR3 nucleotides read TGTGCCAGCAGCCTGGGACCGCTGGACTACGAGCAGTACTTC. Protein product: CASSLGPLDYEQYF.

A single count supports this clone. The V call is TRBV14, the J call TRBJ1-1, with a weak D call TRBD1 (6 bases). Germline loops: CDR1 SGHDN, CDR2 FVKESK. Trimming cost V 6 bases and J 1 base, with 9 bases left between them. The CDR3 is made up of 13 amino acids. This CDR3 is CASSLQGNTEAFF. CDR3 DNA: TGTGCCAGCAGTCTACAGGGGAACACTGAAGCTTTCTTT.

This sequence joins TRBV5-1 and TRBJ2-7; a weak D match, TRBD2 (5 bases). The CDR3 is 15 residues long. The V gene lost 0 bases and the J gene lost 5 bases, with 15 bases spanning the gap. Germline CDR1 and CDR2: SGHRS and YFSETQ. CDR3 sequence: CASSLVAEGNHEQYF. The CDR3 DNA is TGCGCCAGCAGCTTGGTGGCCGAGGGCAACCACGAGCAGTACTTC.

The rearrangement uses TRBV27 and TRBJ2-1, with 8 bases matching TRBD1. The length of the CDR3 is 14 residues. V shed 7 bases, J shed 5 bases, and the junction held 7 bases outside the gene matches. Germline loops: CDR1 MNHEY, CDR2 SMNVEV (reference sequence). CDR3 protein: CASNIQGANNEQFF. The CDR3 DNA reads TGTGCCAGCAACATCCAGGGGGCCAACAATGAGCAGTTCTTC.

This chain links TRBV6-5 with TRBJ2-7; 8 bases fit TRBD2. Germline trimming cut 2 bases from V and 6 bases from J; bases unmatched to any gene: 9. The CDR3 covers 15 residues. The V gene's germline CDR1 is MNHEY and CDR2 SVGAGI. The CDR3 here is CASSYPQGTSFEQYF. The CDR3 DNA reads TGTGCCAGCAGTTACCCGCAGGGGACTAGTTTCGAGCAGTACTTC.

The chain couples TRBV18 to TRBJ1-5; TRBD1 is a possible D gene (6 bases). This CDR3 comprises 14 residues. Trimming took 5 bases from V and 4 from J, leaving 12 bases between them. CDR1 KGHSH and CDR2 LQKENI come from the germline V gene. The CDR3 reads CASSAGTRNQPQHF. The CDR3 DNA reads TGTGCCAGCTCAGCCGGGACAAGAAATCAGCCCCAGCATTTT. The full variable domain, with the rest looked up from reference TRBV18 and TRBJ1-5, is NAGVMQNPRHLVRRRGQEARLRCSPMKGHSHVYWYRQLPEEGLKFMVYLQKENIIDESGMPKERFSAEFPKEGPSILRIQQVVRGDSAAYFCASSAGTRNQPQHFGDGTRLSIL.

The chain combines TRBV27 with TRBJ2-7; D gene uncertain. The germline V gene encodes CDR1 MNHEY and CDR2 SMNVEV (reference sequence). V was clipped by 5 bases and J by 2 bases, with 16 bases between them. The CDR3 is 15 amino acids. CDR3 in DNA: TGTGCCAGCAGTCCCCAGGTGACGCGAACCTACGAGCAGTACTTC. Translation gives CASSPQVTRTYEQYF.

This clone came up a few times. The chain is built from TRBV14 and TRBJ1-1; TRBD1 is a possible D gene (5 bases). V was shortened by 4 bases and J by 2 bases, with 17 bases between the two germline ends. Germline-derived CDR1 and CDR2 are SGHDN and FVKESK. CDR3 length equals 16 residues. CDR3: CASSLNSGTANTEAFF. In nucleotides, the CDR3 is TGTGCCAGCAGCCTCAATTCCGGGACTGCTAACACTGAAGCTTTCTTT.

The chain uses TRBV9 and TRBJ2-1; possible D gene TRBD1, 5 bases. Germline V gives CDR1 SGDLS, CDR2 YYNGEE. The CDR3 extends over 16 amino acids. V lost 3 bases, J lost 6 bases, and 19 bases lay in between. The CDR3 loop is CASSGDGWGPSNEQFF. In DNA, the CDR3 is TGTGCCAGCAGCGGGGATGGGTGGGGCCCAAGCAATGAGCAGTTCTTC.